This passage covers 26 T cell receptor beta chains from one sample sequenced in a study of pediatric ulcerative colitis. Sequenced by immunoSEQ multiplex PCR; TCRdb stores in-frame clones only, minus some. Of 50,000 to 65,000 clones in the sample, 85% to 90% were seen once. Input material: blood. These receptors came from a boy between 5 and 17 years old with severe ulcerative colitis.

This sequence joins TRBV25-1 and TRBJ1-3; D ambiguous. Germline-derived CDR1 and CDR2 are MGHDK and SYGVNS. CDR3 length equals 15 residues. V was cut by 2 bases and J by 8 bases, with 16 bases left in between. Here the CDR3 DNA reads TGTGCCAGCAGTGAAAGAGATGAACACCGGGACACCATATATTTT. This codes for CASSERDEHRDTIYF.

This chain joins TRBV5-6 and TRBJ1-1; D is unclear. In germline, CDR1 is SGHDT, CDR2 YYEEEE. V was pared by 2 bases and J by 1 base, with 6 bases between. CDR3 length equals 13 residues. CDR3 residues: CASSLGPNTEAFF. Here the CDR3 DNA reads TGTGCCAGCAGCTTAGGCCCGAACACTGAAGCTTTCTTT.

The chain recombines TRBV19 with TRBJ1-1, with D hard to call. Per the germline V gene, CDR1 is LNHDA and CDR2 is SQIVND (reference sequence). V shed 3 bases and J shed 6 bases, with 8 bases lying between them. The CDR3 is 12 residues long. The CDR3 DNA reads TGTGCCAGTAGTATCCCAGAGGCTGAAGCTTTCTTT. Residues: CASSIPEAEAFF.

V gene TRBV27 combines with J gene TRBJ2-7; D possibly corresponds to TRBD1 (5 bases). V shed 3 bases and J shed 3 bases, with 12 bases lying between them. Germline assignment: CDR1 MNHEY and CDR2 SMNVEV (reference sequence). The CDR3 length is 14 residues. This CDR3 is CASSLAVRGYEQYF. The CDR3 DNA reads TGTGCCAGCAGTTTGGCCGTAAGGGGCTACGAGCAGTACTTC.

V usage is TRBV18 and J usage is TRBJ1-5; no clear D. Germline values: CDR1 KGHSH, CDR2 LQKENI. The CDR3 loop spans 13 amino acids. The V gene lost 5 bases and the J gene lost 0 bases, with 5 bases spanning the gap. The chain's CDR3 is CASSITSNQPQHF. The CDR3 DNA follows: TGTGCCAGCTCAATAACTAGCAATCAGCCCCAGCATTTT.

This sequence joins TRBV10-3 and TRBJ2-7; D gene ambiguous. CDR3 length: 12 residues. The germline gives CDR1 ENHRY, CDR2 SYGVKD. Trimming took off 0 bases at V and 7 bases at J, with 7 bases between the two ends. CDR3 sequence (DNA): TGTGCCATCAGTGAGTCTAGTATAGAGCAGTACTTC. Encoded protein: CAISESSIEQYF.

This chain links TRBV27 with TRBJ2-3, with D possibly called TRBD1 or TRBD2 (5 bases each). The CDR3 has 15 residues. V was clipped by 5 bases and J by 8 bases, with 20 bases between them. Germline V gene lookup returns CDR1 MNHEY and CDR2 SMNVEV (reference sequence). The CDR3 DNA reads as TGTGCCAGCAGTCGTTCCGGGACCTCGGCCGGTACGCAGTATTTT. Translation: CASSRSGTSAGTQYF.

The chain combines TRBV30 with TRBJ1-1; D remains ambiguous. Deletions cut 2 bases from V and 8 bases from J, with 12 bases between. The CDR3 is 12 amino acids. The germline gives CDR1 GTSNPN, CDR2 SVGIG (reference sequence). CDR3 protein: CAWSPNPPEAFF. As DNA, the CDR3 is TGTGCCTGGAGTCCGAACCCTCCGGAAGCTTTCTTT.

CDR3 sequence: CASSELGVTTEAFF. CDR3 DNA: TGTGCCAGCAGTGAATTAGGGGTGACCACTGAAGCTTTCTTT. The chain links TRBV25-1 to TRBJ1-1, with a possible D match to TRBD1 (5 bases). Germline V gene data show CDR1 as MGHDK and CDR2 as SYGVNS. This CDR3 has 14 amino acids. Trimming left V 1 base short and J 4 bases short, with 10 bases between. Together with reference TRBV25-1 and TRBJ1-1, the CDR3 gives the full variable domain: EADIYQTPRYLVIGTGKKITLECSQTMGHDKMYWYQQDPGMELHLIHYSYGVNSTEKGDLSSESTVSRIRTEHFPLTLESARPSHTSQYLCASSELGVTTEAFFGQGTRLTVV.

The CDR3 DNA is TGTGCCAGCAGCTACGGGGTAAACGAGCAGTACTTC. This codes for CASSYGVNEQYF. The V call is TRBV5-6, the J call TRBJ2-7; possible D gene TRBD2, 5 bases. The CDR3 extends over 12 amino acids. CDR1 and CDR2 (germline): SGHDT, YYEEEE. V was cut by 3 bases and J by 5 bases, with 9 bases left in between.

The genes are TRBV28 and TRBJ1-2; TRBD1 agrees at 10 bases. The CDR3 sequence is 16 residues long. V lost 1 base to trimming and J lost 4 bases; unmatched junction nucleotides: 6. Germline loops: CDR1 MDHEN, CDR2 SYDVKM. Here the CDR3 DNA reads TGTGCCAGCAGTTTATTCCGGGGACAGGGGACCTATGGCTACACCTTC. This gives the protein CASSLFRGQGTYGYTF.

The chain uses TRBV29-1 and TRBJ1-1, with a weak D call TRBD1 (6 bases). In germline, CDR1 is SQVTM, CDR2 ANQGSEA. Trimming stripped 5 bases from V and 4 bases from J, with 17 bases between. The CDR3 totals 14 residues. The DNA of the CDR3 is TGCAGCGTTTCAGAAACAGGGAGAGGCACTGAAGCTTTCTTT. Translating it yields CSVSETGRGTEAFF.

The gene calls are TRBV5-4 and TRBJ2-2; 9 bases align to TRBD1. The CDR3 is made up of 15 amino acids. The germline CDR1 and CDR2 sequences are SGHNT and YYREEE (reference sequence). Unmatched junction bases numbered 2, after V lost 4 bases and J lost 1 base. CDR3 coding DNA: TGTGCCAGCAGCCGGACAGGGGTGAACACCGGGGAGCTGTTTTTT. It is translated as CASSRTGVNTGELFF.

The rearrangement links TRBV15 to TRBJ2-5; 9 bases line up with TRBD2. Germline trimming cut 5 bases from V and 1 base from J; bases unmatched to any gene: 5. This CDR3 contains 15 residues. In germline, CDR1 is LNHNV, CDR2 YYDKDF (reference sequence). CDR3 nucleotide sequence: TGTGCCACCAGCGGGAGGCGGGAGGGCCAAGAGACCCAGTACTTC. It specifies CATSGRREGQETQYF.

V usage is TRBV7-2 and J usage is TRBJ2-7, with 10 bases matching TRBD2. The junction had 10 bases not matched to a gene; V was cut back by 2 bases and J by 3 bases. The germline V gene has CDR1 SGHTA and CDR2 FQGNSA. This CDR3 spans 17 amino acids. This CDR3 reads CASSLISGASGGYEQYF. The CDR3, as DNA: TGTGCCAGCAGCTTAATCTCAGGGGCTAGCGGGGGCTACGAGCAGTACTTC.

This chain joins TRBV30 and TRBJ1-4; a weak D match, TRBD1 (6 bases). V lost 2 bases to trimming and J lost 0 bases, with 7 bases between them. Germline assignment: CDR1 GTSNPN and CDR2 SVGIG (reference sequence). CDR3 length: 14 amino acids. CDR3 DNA: TGTGCCTGGAGTTACAGGGCAACTAATGAAAAACTGTTTTTT. Encoded protein: CAWSYRATNEKLFF.

This clone is labeled medium-sized. The chain is built from TRBV27 and TRBJ2-7; D perhaps matches TRBD1 (6 bases). The V end was cut by 5 bases, the J end by 1 base, with 15 bases between. From germline, CDR1 is MNHEY and CDR2 SMNVEV (reference sequence). The CDR3 length is 15 residues. The CDR3 sequence: CASSPGHRRSYEQYF. DNA for the CDR3: TGTGCCAGCAGTCCGGGACACCGGAGATCCTACGAGCAGTACTTC.

J is TRBJ2-6 and V is TRBV19; D gene uncertain. Trimming stripped 4 bases from V and 0 bases from J, with 13 bases between. The V gene's germline CDR1 is LNHDA and CDR2 SQIVND (reference sequence). The CDR3 consists of 17 residues. CDR3 residues: CASSSLAVPSGANVLTF. DNA for the CDR3: TGTGCCAGTAGTAGTCTTGCAGTCCCCTCTGGGGCCAACGTCCTGACTTTC.

The chain is built from TRBV2 and TRBJ2-3; 11 bases are a match to TRBD2. The V gene end was trimmed by 2 bases and the J gene end by 5 bases; junction bases not matched to a gene: 3. The germline V gene has CDR1 SNHLY and CDR2 FYNNEI. The CDR3 is made up of 15 amino acids. This CDR3 reads CASSELLAGVDTQYF. The CDR3, as DNA: TGTGCCAGCAGTGAATTACTAGCGGGAGTAGATACGCAGTATTTT.

The chain recombines TRBV12-2 with TRBJ2-5; no check of the table's D call, TRBD2, against the DNA was made. TRBV12-2 is termed a pseudogene. The CDR3 contains 16 residues. CDR3 coding DNA: TGTGCAAGTCGCTTGGGGTCTAGCGGGAGTTGTGAGACCCAGTACTTC. Its protein product is CASRLGSSGSCETQYF.

V is TRBV5-1 and J is TRBJ2-3, with D tentatively TRBD1 or TRBD2 (5 bases each). Germline V lookup: CDR1 SGHRS, CDR2 YFSETQ. Trimming took off 5 bases at V and 4 bases at J, with 20 bases between the two ends. This CDR3 contains 16 residues. CDR3 loop: CASSLGPSLEADTQYF. In nucleotides, the CDR3 is TGCGCCAGCAGTCTGGGACCTAGCCTAGAGGCAGATACGCAGTATTTT.

V usage is TRBV7-9 and J usage is TRBJ2-7, with D possibly matching TRBD1 (5 bases). V lost 0 bases to trimming and J lost 5 bases, with 14 bases between them. The CDR3 has 15 residues. Per germline, CDR1 SEHNR and CDR2 FQNEAQ (reference sequence). CDR3 sequence: CASSLAGPGPNEQYF. The CDR3 DNA sequence: TGTGCCAGCAGCTTAGCGGGGCCTGGGCCTAACGAGCAGTACTTC.

The chain combines TRBV30 with TRBJ2-1, with 8 bases that match TRBD2. The CDR3 covers 16 residues. With 2 bases clipped from V and 4 bases from J, the junction kept 10 bases outside the gene matches. Germline lookup yields CDR1 GTSNPN and CDR2 SVGIG (reference sequence). CDR3 region: CAWSPKGSGRYNEQFF. CDR3 DNA: TGTGCCTGGAGTCCCAAAGGGAGCGGGAGATACAATGAGCAGTTCTTC.

J is TRBJ2-7 and V is TRBV19; possible D gene TRBD1, 6 bases. Trimming removed 0 bases from V and 9 bases from J, with 21 bases in between. This CDR3 is 16 amino acids long. Germline V gene lookup returns CDR1 LNHDA and CDR2 SQIVND (reference sequence). The DNA of the CDR3 is TGTGCCAGTAGTATAGAGGGGGCGGCACCTTCTACGGTGCAGTACTTC. Amino acids: CASSIEGAAPSTVQYF.

CDR3 DNA: TGTGCCAGCAGGATCGTCGGGACACATGGCTACACCTTC. It encodes CASRIVGTHGYTF. The rearrangement uses TRBV6-1 and TRBJ1-2; D possibly corresponds to TRBD1 (6 bases). Germline CDR1 is MNHNS and CDR2 is SASEGT. V lost 6 bases and J lost 6, with 14 bases in between. The CDR3 totals 13 residues.

The chain carries TRBV7-2 and TRBJ2-1; 12 nucleotides agree with TRBD2. CDR1 and CDR2 from the germline V gene are SGHTA and FQGNSA. The CDR3 contains 16 residues. With V trimmed by 5 bases and J by 4 bases, 6 bases remained unmatched. Here the CDR3 DNA reads TGTGCCAGCAGCACCGGGACTAGCGGGTTATACAATGAGCAGTTCTTC. It is translated as CASSTGTSGLYNEQFF. Full variable domain (missing parts from reference TRBV7-2 and TRBJ2-1): GAGVSQSPSNKVTEKGKDVELRCDPISGHTALYWYRQSLGQGLEFLIYFQGNSAPDKSGLPSDRFSAERTGGSVSTLTIQRTQQEDSAVYLCASSTGTSGLYNEQFFGPGTRLTVL.